The clone carrying this TCR beta chain was recorded only once. Its antigen is currently unknown. Assay: immunoSEQ multiplex PCR; the TCRdb copy retains only in-frame clones and omits some. The data contain 75,000 to 100,000 clones, more than 75% of them singletons. V was clipped by 6 bases and J by 1 base, with 9 bases between them. CDR1 is MNHEY, CDR2 SVGAGI, per germline. The CDR3 is made up of 14 amino acids. The sample is drawn from a study of graft-versus-host responses after intestinal transplantation. Study summary: Recipients across the board were started on anti-thymocyte globulin induction, then kept on tacrolimus and steroids for about three years.

Study conclusions and caveats: Early declines in HvG clones that occurred post-transplant were associated with peak circulating GvH clone levels.

The sequencing here drew on PBMCs, taken 255 days after intestinal transplant. J is TRBJ2-2 and V is TRBV6-5; D possibly uses TRBD1 or TRBD2 (5 bases each). This receptor was identified in a human patient who received an intestinal transplant, so some T cells may come from the graft donor. In DNA, the CDR3 is TGTGCCAGCAGGGGACCACTGAACACCGGGGAGCTGTTTTTT. Translated, it gives CASRGPLNTGELFF.